This TCR beta chain was identified during a study of blood T cells in healthy people across ages. Germline loops: CDR1 SGHKS, CDR2 YYEKEE (reference sequence). CDR3 length: 17 residues. With V trimmed by 0 bases and J by 5 bases, 7 bases remained unmatched. A second PCR, run for roughly 6 to 11 cycles, used a sample-barcoded 5' primer plus a J-beta primer mix. Each of the cDNA molecules was tagged by a template-switch adaptor with 12 random nucleotides. Per-sample output comprised a minimum of 3 million paired-end reads containing CDR3. TCRdb reanalysed the 5' RACE reads using MiXCR and keeps one entry per CDR3 protein. The sample holds about 730,000 distinct CDR3 sequences, around 40% seen once. It was ten milliliters of peripheral blood that were drawn from each donor. Total RNA was extracted at no less than 6 micrograms per sample.

The clonotype comes from a woman aged 55-70 years in good health. V is TRBV5-5 and J is TRBJ2-3; TRBD2 agrees at 12 bases. Sequencing input: blood. As DNA, the CDR3 is TGTGCCAGCAGCTTGGAGGGGCTAGCGGGAGGGAGAGATACGCAGTATTTT. Translated: CASSLEGLAGGRDTQYF.